These 10 T cell receptor beta chains originate from one sample sequenced in a study of technical replicates of blood from a handful of donors. Libraries were prepared by immunoSEQ multiplex PCR; TCRdb keeps only in-frame clonotypes and omits some of them. The sample gives tens of thousands of clones, around 86% of which show up once; over 4% is in the top ten. Input material: PBMCs. These TCRs come from a human donor in good health. Some clones in this sample may be carry-over from other donors' samples.

This rearrangement joins TRBV7-9 to TRBJ2-5, with D maybe TRBD1 (6 bases). Germline assignment: CDR1 SEHNR and CDR2 FQNEAQ (reference sequence). The V and J ends lost 5 bases and 1 base respectively, with 14 bases between them. The CDR3 extends over 15 amino acids. The CDR3 bases are TGTGCCAGCAGCCAAACAGGGATATCCCAAGAGACCCAGTACTTC. Protein product: CASSQTGISQETQYF.

J is TRBJ1-1 and V is TRBV6-5; possible D gene TRBD1, 6 bases. CDR3 length equals 14 residues. CDR1 and CDR2 from the germline V gene are MNHEY and SVGAGI. V lost 6 bases and J lost 2, with 13 bases in between. CDR3 region: CASSLTGSNTEAFF. CDR3 nucleotide sequence: TGTGCCAGCAGCCTTACAGGGTCCAACACTGAAGCTTTCTTT.

This rearrangement joins TRBV7-6 to TRBJ2-7; D perhaps matches TRBD2 (6 bases). This CDR3 has 14 amino acids. The germline V and J ends were trimmed by 1 base and 4 bases, with 11 bases remaining between them. Germline values: CDR1 SGHVS, CDR2 FNYEAQ. The CDR3, as DNA: TGTGCCAGCAGCTTAGAGGGAGGTTCGTACGAGCAGTACTTC. It is translated as CASSLEGGSYEQYF.

The CDR3 DNA is TGTGCCAGCAATGGCAGGGAAAATTCACCCCTCCACTTT. Its protein product is CASNGRENSPLHF. V and J are TRBV2 and TRBJ1-6; a weak D match, TRBD1 (5 bases). CDR1 is SNHLY and CDR2 is FYNNEI in the germline V gene. Trimming pared 7 bases from V and 7 bases from J, leaving 11 bases between. The CDR3 extends over 13 amino acids.

The chain couples TRBV18 to TRBJ2-7; D unresolved. Germline CDR1 is KGHSH and CDR2 is LQKENI. This CDR3 has 14 residues. The ends were cut back, 3 bases at V and 2 bases at J, with 11 bases in the middle. CDR3 amino acids: CASSPGGPTYEQYF. The CDR3 DNA sequence: TGTGCCAGCTCACCCGGCGGCCCGACCTACGAGCAGTACTTC.

This clone was picked up one time. The V gene is TRBV7-9, the J gene TRBJ2-2, with TRBD1 matching 9 bases. This CDR3 is built from 16 residues. The J segment lost 4 bases and the V segment lost 2 bases, leaving 5 bases of the junction unmatched. CDR1 and CDR2 from the germline V gene are SEHNR and FQNEAQ (reference sequence). CDR3 in DNA: TGTGCCAGCAGCTTAATGACAGGGGGAGGCACCGGGGAGCTGTTTTTT. Residues: CASSLMTGGGTGELFF.

The chain combines TRBV11-2 with TRBJ2-7; tentatively, D is TRBD1 (6 bases). Germline V lookup: CDR1 SGHAT, CDR2 FQNNGV. Trimming cost V 1 base and J 3 bases, with 16 bases left between them. CDR3 size: 16 residues. The chain's CDR3 is CASSLGDTGPNYEQYF. The DNA for the CDR3 is TGTGCCAGCAGCTTAGGCGACACAGGGCCGAACTACGAGCAGTACTTC.

In DNA form, the CDR3 reads TGTGCCAGCAGCTTAGGGAGCGGGGGGTCCTACGAGCAGTACTTC. Its translation: CASSLGSGGSYEQYF. V and J are TRBV11-2 and TRBJ2-7, with 9 bases fitting TRBD2. CDR1 and CDR2 (germline): SGHAT, FQNNGV. This CDR3 is 15 amino acids long. V was pared by 1 base and J by 1 base, with 2 bases of the junction left unmatched. The entire variable domain, with the rest obtained from reference TRBV11-2 and TRBJ2-7, is as follows: EAGVAQSPRYKIIEKRQSVAFWCNPISGHATLYWYQQILGQGPKLLIQFQNNGVVDDSQLPKDRFSAERLKGVDSTLKIQPAKLEDSAVYLCASSLGSGGSYEQYFGPGTRLTVT.

The chain uses TRBV2 and TRBJ1-1; D perhaps matches TRBD1 (6 bases). CDR1 SNHLY and CDR2 FYNNEI come from the germline V gene. Trimming removed 9 bases from V and 5 bases from J, with 22 bases in between. The CDR3 has 15 residues. In nucleotides, the CDR3 is TGTGCCAGTCCAGGGAGGGGGGCGATGGATACTGAAGCTTTCTTT. Residues: CASPGRGAMDTEAFF.

The J gene is TRBJ2-7, the V gene TRBV6-1; maybe TRBD1 (6 bases). Trimming stripped 4 bases from V and 2 bases from J, with 9 bases between. Germline CDR1 reads MNHNS; CDR2 reads SASEGT. The CDR3 is 13 amino acids. CDR3 region: CASSVGQTYEQYF. The CDR3 bases are TGTGCCAGCAGTGTCGGACAGACCTACGAGCAGTACTTC.